This is a list of T cell receptor beta chains from one sample in a study of CD8 T cells in ankylosing spondylitis. TCRdb independently ran MiXCR on the 5' RACE reads; one entry per CDR3 protein. The table records approximately 540,000 distinct CDR3 sequences, over 9.5% of them present only once. Sequencing input: blood, either unsorted or a sorted T cell fraction (not recorded which). These receptors originate from a male donor with ankylosing spondylitis. Each CDR3 is given with its conserved first and last residue. The D gene is left open where the match is weak. Not all rows give a size; the values are once, few, many and, for expanded clones, a class.

D	J	V	size	CDR3	DNA
.	TRBJ2-3	TRBV6-1	.	CASSVGEFTDTQYF	TGTGCCAGCAGCGTTGGGGAGTTCACAGATACGCAGTATTTT
TRBD1	TRBJ2-2	TRBV20-1	few	CSANRDRAYTGELFF	TGCAGTGCTAACCGGGACAGGGCTTACACCGGGGAGCTGTTTTTT
.	TRBJ1-1	TRBV20-1	.	CSAKWGYTEAFF	TGCAGTGCTAAGTGGGGGTACACTGAAGCTTTCTTT
.	TRBJ1-1	TRBV30	.	CAWRRGVGTEAFF	TGTGCCTGGAGGAGGGGGGTTGGGACTGAAGCTTTCTTT
.	TRBJ1-2	TRBV7-9	.	CASSAAGPYTF	TGTGCCAGCAGCGCGGCCGGGCCCTACACCTTC
.	TRBJ2-1	TRBV7-2	few	CASSSGRRYNEQFF	TGTGCCAGCAGCTCTGGGCGGCGGTACAATGAGCAGTTCTTC
.	TRBJ1-1	TRBV7-9	.	CASSRGGASTEAFF	TGTGCCAGCAGCAGGGGGGGAGCGAGCACTGAAGCTTTCTTT
TRBD2	TRBJ2-3	TRBV7-9	.	CASNLLGLAGGTDTQYF	TGTGCCAGCAACCTACTGGGACTAGCGGGGGGCACAGATACGCAGTATTTT
.	TRBJ2-3	TRBV15	few	CATSRQAGTLSTDTQYF	TGTGCCACCAGCCGCCAGGCCGGGACATTGAGCACAGATACGCAGTATTTT
TRBD2	TRBJ2-1	TRBV4-1	many	CASSQDHSGDYNEQFF	TGCGCCAGCAGCCAAGATCATAGCGGGGATTACAATGAGCAGTTCTTC
.	TRBJ2-1	TRBV7-2	few	CASSLVYSHNEQFF	TGTGCCAGCAGCTTAGTCTACAGCCACAATGAGCAGTTCTTC
.	TRBJ1-5	TRBV20-1	few	CSASMSPMGNQPQHF	TGCAGTGCTAGTATGAGTCCAATGGGCAATCAGCCCCAGCATTTT
.	TRBJ2-2	TRBV29-1	.	CSVVPAENTGELFF	TGCAGCGTTGTTCCAGCGGAAAACACCGGGGAGCTGTTTTTT
TRBD1	TRBJ1-4	TRBV12-3/TRBV12-4	few	CASRSGTGLNEKLFF	TGTGCCAGCAGATCCGGGACAGGGCTTAATGAAAAACTGTTTTTT
.	TRBJ2-1	TRBV5-1	many	CASSPAVGGRHNEQFF	TGCGCCAGCAGCCCGGCGGTCGGGGGGCGGCACAATGAGCAGTTCTTC
TRBD2	TRBJ2-2	TRBV9	few	CASSVGFGLAGVTGELFF	TGTGCCAGCAGCGTCGGGTTTGGGCTAGCGGGAGTCACCGGGGAGCTGTTTTTT
.	TRBJ1-4	TRBV18	.	CASSPSRGGPTNEKLFF	TGTGCCAGCTCACCTTCTCGAGGCGGTCCAACTAATGAAAAACTGTTTTTT
.	TRBJ2-7	TRBV20-1	.	CSARQTSSYEQYF	TGCAGTGCTAGACAGACTAGCTCCTACGAGCAGTACTTC
.	TRBJ1-1	TRBV10-3	.	CAISQGGDTEAFF	TGTGCCATCAGCCAAGGAGGGGACACTGAAGCTTTCTTT
.	TRBJ2-3	TRBV12-3/TRBV12-4	many	CASGVDTQYF	TGTGCCAGCGGGGTAGATACGCAGTATTTT
TRBD1	TRBJ2-7	TRBV24-1	few	CATSDNRDSYEQYF	TGTGCCACCAGTGATAACCGGGACAGCTACGAGCAGTACTTC
.	TRBJ1-5	TRBV3-1	few	CASSQDFYGGGQPQHF	TGTGCCAGCAGCCAAGACTTCTACGGGGGAGGCCAGCCCCAGCATTTT
TRBD1	TRBJ2-3	TRBV20-1	.	CSATSLGTVTDTQYF	TGCAGTGCTACGTCCCTAGGGACAGTCACAGATACGCAGTATTTT
TRBD2	TRBJ2-3	TRBV12-3/TRBV12-4	.	CASSPTSGIPDTQYF	TGTGCCAGCAGCCCCACTAGCGGGATTCCAGATACGCAGTATTTT
TRBD2	TRBJ2-1	TRBV18	.	CASSPRAGEWAGEQFF	TGTGCCAGCTCACCAAGGGCGGGAGAATGGGCCGGTGAGCAGTTCTTC
.	TRBJ1-1	TRBV3-1	many	CASSQDDTGPEAFF	TGTGCCAGCAGCCAAGACGACACAGGGCCTGAAGCTTTCTTT
TRBD1	TRBJ2-7	TRBV23-1	.	CASSHLPGQGYEQYF	TGCGCCAGCAGTCATCTGCCGGGACAGGGCTACGAGCAGTACTTC
TRBD1	TRBJ2-2	TRBV5-1	many	CASSLGTARNTGELFF	TGCGCCAGCAGCCTCGGGACAGCCCGGAACACCGGGGAGCTGTTTTTT
.	TRBJ2-2	TRBV3-1	.	CASSPGVPGAGTNTGELFF	TGTGCCAGCAGCCCAGGAGTACCGGGAGCCGGAACGAACACCGGGGAGCTGTTTTTT
.	TRBJ2-3	TRBV7-2	few	CASSRRGTDTQYF	TGTGCCAGCAGCCGAAGAGGGACAGATACGCAGTATTTT
.	TRBJ1-2	TRBV6-1	few	CASSEAGGGGYGYTF	TGTGCCAGCAGTGAAGCCGGCGGGGGAGGGTATGGCTACACCTTC
.	TRBJ1-1	TRBV10-3	.	CAISGYRDTEAFF	TGTGCCATCAGTGGGTACAGAGACACTGAAGCTTTCTTT
.	TRBJ2-5	TRBV7-2	.	CASSLVVGRETQYF	TGTGCCAGCAGCTTAGTGGTGGGACGGGAGACCCAGTACTTC
.	TRBJ1-5	TRBV20-1	.	CSASRIGGGGNQPQHF	TGCAGTGCTAGTCGTATCGGGGGCGGCGGCAATCAGCCCCAGCATTTT
TRBD2	TRBJ2-3	TRBV29-1	many	CSVLLAGGPTDTQYF	TGCAGCGTACTACTAGCGGGAGGCCCCACAGATACGCAGTATTTT
.	TRBJ2-2	TRBV6-1	few	CAVPGNTGELFF	TGTGCCGTCCCGGGGAACACCGGGGAGCTGTTTTTT
.	TRBJ1-1	TRBV3-1	many	CASSQVGGTEAFF	TGTGCCAGCAGCCAAGTTGGCGGCACTGAAGCTTTCTTT
.	TRBJ2-2	TRBV2	once	CAITPWGNTGELFF	TGTGCCATAACCCCGTGGGGGAACACCGGGGAGCTGTTTTTT
TRBD2	TRBJ2-5	TRBV7-9	many	CASSLRLAEQETQYF	TGTGCCAGCAGCTTGCGACTAGCGGAACAAGAGACCCAGTACTTC
.	TRBJ2-5	TRBV5-1	many	CASTGDNQETQYF	TGCGCCAGCACGGGGGACAACCAAGAGACCCAGTACTTC
.	TRBJ2-5	TRBV28	.	CASSLGEAETQYF	TGTGCCAGCAGTTTAGGAGAGGCAGAGACCCAGTACTTC
TRBD1	TRBJ2-5	TRBV29-1	few	CSADRGLAQETQYF	TGCAGCGCTGACAGGGGATTAGCCCAAGAGACCCAGTACTTC
.	TRBJ1-1	TRBV30	few	CAWKGHLNTEAFF	TGTGCCTGGAAGGGACACCTGAACACTGAAGCTTTCTTT
.	TRBJ1-1	TRBV14	few	CASTIILEYTEAFF	TGTGCCAGCACCATCATCCTGGAGTACACTGAAGCTTTCTTT
.	TRBJ2-7	TRBV25-1	.	CASSVGVSYEQYF	TGTGCCAGCAGTGTGGGGGTCTCCTACGAGCAGTACTTC
TRBD2	TRBJ2-7	TRBV20-1	few	CSARGGLAGTYEQYF	TGCAGTGCTAGAGGGGGACTAGCGGGGACCTACGAGCAGTACTTC
.	TRBJ2-5	TRBV7-8	few	CASSLVEGETQYF	TGTGCCAGCAGCTTAGTCGAAGGAGAGACCCAGTACTTC
.	TRBJ2-1	TRBV20-1	.	CSAQSFSSYNEQFF	TGCAGTGCTCAGTCTTTTAGCTCCTACAATGAGCAGTTCTTC
.	TRBJ1-3	TRBV30	.	CAWNGGVGNTIYF	TGTGCCTGGAATGGGGGTGTGGGAAACACCATATATTTT
.	TRBJ2-2	TRBV7-2	few	CASSRVGPTSGELFF	TGTGCCAGCAGTCGGGTGGGACCAACTTCCGGGGAGCTGTTTTTT
TRBD2	TRBJ2-1	TRBV2	few	CASSERGLAYDEQFF	TGTGCCAGCAGTGAACGAGGACTAGCGTACGATGAGCAGTTCTTC
.	TRBJ1-5	TRBV6-1	.	CASSEGTGWGQPQHF	TGTGCCAGCAGTGAGGGAACCGGATGGGGTCAGCCCCAGCATTTT
.	TRBJ1-1	TRBV5-6	few	CASSKTVGNTEAFF	TGTGCCAGCAGCAAGACAGTGGGGAACACTGAAGCTTTCTTT
TRBD1	TRBJ2-7	TRBV3-1	few	CASSQLNRRDRYEQYF	TGTGCCAGCAGCCAATTAAACCGGCGGGACAGGTACGAGCAGTACTTC
.	TRBJ2-5	TRBV12-3/TRBV12-4	many	CASSLRETQYF	TGTGCCAGCAGCTTGAGGGAGACCCAGTACTTC
.	TRBJ2-1	TRBV6-1	.	CASNRVGKYNEQFF	TGTGCCAGCAACCGGGTGGGAAAGTACAATGAGCAGTTCTTC
TRBD2	TRBJ2-1	TRBV6-2/TRBV6-3	.	CASSYGTSARRGNEQFF	TGTGCCAGCAGTTACGGGACTAGCGCTCGAAGGGGCAATGAGCAGTTCTTC